This T cell receptor beta chain was identified in a study of control samples from healthy donors and cancer patients. V gave up 4 bases and J gave up 0 bases; unmatched junction bases: 4. Germline CDR1 is SGHRS and CDR2 is YFSETQ. This CDR3 contains 15 residues. Only in-frame clones appear in the TCRdb table, and some are missing; sequencing was by immunoSEQ multiplex PCR. This table holds almost 85,000 clones, around 94% found once. The genes are TRBV5-1 and TRBJ2-7; 10 bases map to TRBD1. The sample consisted of blood. The sequence came from a woman under 30 in good health. The CDR3 DNA reads TGCGCCAGCAGCAACCGGGACAGGGGCTCCTACGAGCAGTACTTC. It translates to CASSNRDRGSYEQYF.